These 18 T cell receptor beta chains were sequenced from one sample in a study of T cell changes during pregnancy in multiple sclerosis. Sequencing was performed with immunoSEQ multiplex PCR; in TCRdb, only in-frame clones are kept and a portion is missing. The data show tens of thousands of clones, about 90% seen once. The sequences come from CD4+ T cells from peripheral blood mononuclear cells, collected in the second trimester of pregnancy. These receptors were obtained from a female donor with multiple sclerosis, enrolled in a pregnancy study.

The CDR3 nucleotides are TGTGCCAGCAGCTCTTGGGGACAAGGGACGAGGACCTACGAGCAGTACTTC. It yields the protein CASSSWGQGTRTYEQYF. The gene calls are TRBV7-9 and TRBJ2-7, with D perhaps matching TRBD1 (6 bases). Trimming cost V 4 bases and J 2 bases, with 21 bases left between them. Germline loops: CDR1 SEHNR, CDR2 FQNEAQ (reference sequence). CDR3 length: 17 amino acids.

The chain employs TRBV6-5 and TRBJ1-1; 8 nucleotides agree with TRBD1. V lost 6 bases, J lost 5 bases, and 8 bases stayed unmatched. From germline, CDR1 is MNHEY and CDR2 SVGAGI. This CDR3 spans 14 amino acids. CDR3 sequence (DNA): TGTGCCAGCAGCCCCAGGGGGCTGCGAACTGAAGCTTTCTTT. Translation: CASSPRGLRTEAFF.

This sequence joins TRBV19 and TRBJ1-6; 8 nucleotides match TRBD1. This CDR3 has 15 amino acids. The J segment lost 6 bases and the V segment lost 4 bases, leaving 5 bases of the junction unmatched. Germline assignment: CDR1 LNHDA and CDR2 SQIVND (reference sequence). The CDR3 region has the DNA TGTGCCAGTAGTAGCGACAGGGGTTCTAATTCACCCCTCCACTTT. Translating gives CASSSDRGSNSPLHF.

This rearrangement joins TRBV5-1 to TRBJ2-7, with D maybe TRBD2 (6 bases). The CDR3 extends over 13 amino acids. Germline V CDR1 and CDR2: SGHRS, YFSETQ. Trimming took 5 bases from V and 5 from J, leaving 14 bases between them. The CDR3 region has the DNA TGCGCCAGCAGGAGGAGGGAGGTCGACGAGCAGTACTTC. This gives the protein CASRRREVDEQYF.

This chain connects TRBV18 to TRBJ1-4; unclear D gene. V was trimmed by 2 bases and J by 0 bases, leaving 7 bases between them. The CDR3 contains 15 residues. Looked up from germline, CDR1 is KGHSH and CDR2 is LQKENI. The CDR3 reads CASSPGVATNEKLFF. The CDR3 DNA follows: TGTGCCAGCTCACCAGGAGTTGCAACTAATGAAAAACTGTTTTTT.

The chain combines TRBV2 with TRBJ1-2; 8 bases fit TRBD1. V was pared by 4 bases and J by 4 bases, with 5 bases of the junction left unmatched. Germline V gene data show CDR1 as SNHLY and CDR2 as FYNNEI. The CDR3 runs 14 residues. In DNA, the CDR3 is TGTGCCAGCAGTGGGCGGACAGGGACCTATGGCTACACCTTC. Encoded protein: CASSGRTGTYGYTF. The whole variable domain, remainder taken from reference TRBV2 and TRBJ1-2, is EPEVTQTPSHQVTQMGQEVILRCVPISNHLYFYWYRQILGQKVEFLVSFYNNEISEKSEIFDDQFSVERPDGSNFTLKIRSTKLEDSAMYFCASSGRTGTYGYTFGSGTRLTVV.

The chain recombines TRBV19 with TRBJ1-5, with a possible D match to TRBD1 (5 bases). Looked up from germline, CDR1 is LNHDA and CDR2 is SQIVND (reference sequence). The V end lost 5 bases, the J end lost 2 bases, and 16 bases lay between the germline ends. The CDR3 contains 16 residues. CDR3: CASSLTGGLGNQPQHF. The DNA of the CDR3 is TGTGCCAGTAGTTTGACCGGGGGTCTGGGCAATCAGCCCCAGCATTTT.

The chain uses TRBV5-1 and TRBJ1-2; D gene ambiguous. Germline V gives CDR1 SGHRS, CDR2 YFSETQ. Trimming removed 2 bases at V and 3 bases at J, with 14 bases between. The CDR3 consists of 15 residues. This CDR3 is CASSFGGSIDYGYTF. Written as DNA, the CDR3 is TGCGCCAGCAGCTTTGGAGGGAGCATCGACTATGGCTACACCTTC.

The genes are TRBV20-1 and TRBJ1-4, with a weak D call TRBD1 (5 bases). The CDR3 covers 11 residues. Germline V gives CDR1 DFQATT, CDR2 SNEGSKA (reference sequence). Deletions cut 6 bases from V and 8 bases from J, with 10 bases between. The CDR3 loop is CSADHREKLFF. The CDR3 region has the DNA TGCAGTGCGGACCACAGGGAAAAACTGTTTTTT.

This clone was found once. V is TRBV7-9 and J is TRBJ1-5; D gene uncertain. The V end was cut by 2 bases, the J end by 0 bases, with 5 bases between. Germline V lookup: CDR1 SEHNR, CDR2 FQNEAQ (reference sequence). The CDR3 is made up of 14 amino acids. The CDR3, as DNA: TGTGCCAGCAGCTTAATGAGTAGCAATCAGCCCCAGCATTTT. This encodes CASSLMSSNQPQHF.

J is TRBJ2-5 and V is TRBV7-2; unclear D gene. This CDR3 contains 12 residues. With 3 bases removed from V and 5 bases from J, the gap between germline ends came to 7 bases. CDR1 is SGHTA and CDR2 is FQGNSA in the germline V gene. CDR3 nucleotides: TGTGCCAGCAGCTTGAGTTGGGAGACCCAGTACTTC. It specifies CASSLSWETQYF.

The genes are TRBV19 and TRBJ1-3, with 9 bases identical to TRBD1. The CDR3 length is 15 residues. V trimming: 4 bases; J trimming: 0 bases; junction bases outside the gene matches: 1. Germline loops: CDR1 LNHDA, CDR2 SQIVND (reference sequence). This chain's CDR3 is CASSRDRDSGNTIYF. CDR3 nucleotide sequence: TGTGCCAGTAGTAGGGACAGGGACTCTGGAAACACCATATATTTT.

The rearrangement links TRBV29-1 to TRBJ1-2, with 8 bases fitting TRBD1. This CDR3 has 11 residues. CDR1 is SQVTM, CDR2 ANQGSEA, per germline. Trimming took 7 bases from V and 6 from J; bases not matched to a gene: 4. DNA of the CDR3: TGCAGCGGCCGGACAGGGAATGGCTACACCTTC. This sequence encodes CSGRTGNGYTF. The full variable domain, with the rest looked up from reference TRBV29-1 and TRBJ1-2, is SAVISQKPSRDICQRGTSLTIQCQVDSQVTMMFWYRQQPGQSLTLIATANQGSEATYESGFVIDKFPISRPNLTFSTLTVSNMSPEDSSIYLCSGRTGNGYTFGSGTRLTVV.

The rearrangement uses TRBV28 and TRBJ2-5; the match to TRBD2 covers 11 bases. CDR1 is MDHEN, CDR2 SYDVKM, per germline. The CDR3 runs 15 residues. V lost 5 bases to trimming and J lost 0 bases; unmatched junction nucleotides: 2. This CDR3 reads CASSGTSGYQETQYF. The CDR3 region has the DNA TGTGCCAGCAGTGGGACTAGCGGTTACCAAGAGACCCAGTACTTC.

This chain uses TRBV11-2 with TRBJ2-4; possibly TRBD1 for D (5 bases). Germline loops: CDR1 SGHAT, CDR2 FQNNGV. The CDR3 covers 17 residues. The V end lost 4 bases, the J end lost 1 base, and 17 bases lay between the germline ends. The DNA for the CDR3 is TGTGCCAGCAGCTCCGTCAGGGCTGTCGGGGCCAAAAACATTCAGTACTTC. This gives the protein CASSSVRAVGAKNIQYF.

V and J are TRBV9 and TRBJ1-6, with TRBD1 matching 7 bases. V dropped 3 bases and J dropped 8; count of bases not matched to a gene: 8. The CDR3 spans 15 residues. From germline, CDR1 is SGDLS and CDR2 YYNGEE. The CDR3 reads CASSAQGRSDSPLHF. CDR3 coding DNA: TGTGCCAGCAGCGCACAGGGGCGCAGCGATTCACCCCTCCACTTT.

The chain carries TRBV7-9 and TRBJ2-3; TRBD1 agrees at 9 bases. J gave up 0 bases and V 5 bases, and 6 bases lay outside the gene matches. The germline V gene encodes CDR1 SEHNR and CDR2 FQNEAQ (reference sequence). This CDR3 is built from 16 residues. Here the CDR3 reads CASSLGQGLSTDTQYF. The CDR3 nucleotides are TGTGCCAGCAGCCTGGGACAGGGCCTTAGCACAGATACGCAGTATTTT.

V usage is TRBV30 and J usage is TRBJ2-7; tentative D call: TRBD2 (7 bases). CDR1 GTSNPN and CDR2 SVGIG come from the germline V gene (reference sequence). The CDR3 is 14 residues long. V gave up 3 bases and J gave up 6 bases, with 18 bases separating them. For the CDR3, the DNA is TGTGCCTGGAGCGCGGGGGCGTTCACACGCGAGCAGTACTTC. Residues: CAWSAGAFTREQYF.